This T cell receptor beta chain was sequenced in a study of graft-versus-host responses after intestinal transplantation. Across the whole study: All recipients got anti-thymocyte globulin induction, then tacrolimus and steroids for three to four years.

The germline V gene has CDR1 MDHEN and CDR2 SYDVKM. V was pared by 3 bases and J by 2 bases, with 8 bases between. This CDR3 contains 14 residues. Irradiated stimulators labeled with violet dye, approximately 200,000 in number, were plated with approximately 200,000 CFSE-labeled responders. Cell sorting after the reaction yielded proliferating CFSE-low CD3+CD4+ and CD3+CD8+ responders. Profiling relied on immunoSEQ multiplex PCR, and the TCRdb table lists in-frame clones only, not all of them. The sample holds about 15,000 clones, 29% seen once. The chain joins TRBV28 to TRBJ1-3; tentative D call: TRBD1 (6 bases). The source material was alloreactive CD4+ T cells from a mixed lymphocyte reaction culture, sampled before intestinal transplant. Subset noted: CFSE-low proliferating T cells sorted from approximately six-day pre-transplant mixed lymphocyte reaction (GvH or HvG direction). This sequence originates from a human patient who received an intestinal transplant. The CDR3 nucleotides read TGTGCCAGCAGTTTCGCAGGGGCTGGAAACACCATATATTTT. This sequence encodes CASSFAGAGNTIYF.